This entry lists 6 T cell receptor beta chains sequenced from one sample in a study of technical replicates of blood from a handful of donors. Sequenced by immunoSEQ multiplex PCR; TCRdb stores in-frame clones only, minus some. This sample has more than 65,000 clones, with 75% to 95% found just once. Input material: T cells isolated from PBMCs. These receptors all stem from a human donor in good health.

The chain recombines TRBV21-1 with TRBJ1-5. TRBV21-1 is classified as a pseudogene. This CDR3 comprises 13 residues. In DNA, the CDR3 is TGTGCCAGCAGCCCCCTCAGCAATCAGCCCCAGCATTTT. Translating it yields CASSPLSNQPQHF.

This chain connects TRBV6-5 to TRBJ2-2, with 8 bases matching TRBD2. V lost 6 bases to trimming and J lost 3 bases; unmatched junction nucleotides: 6. This CDR3 is built from 15 residues. Germline CDR1 reads MNHEY; CDR2 reads SVGAGI. The CDR3 protein is CASSPLAADTGELFF. The CDR3 coding sequence is TGTGCCAGCAGCCCACTAGCGGCTGACACCGGGGAGCTGTTTTTT.

The chain is built from TRBV30 and TRBJ1-1, with D possibly matching TRBD1 (6 bases). CDR3 size: 15 residues. Per the germline V gene, CDR1 is GTSNPN and CDR2 is SVGIG (reference sequence). Trimming cost V 3 bases and J 4 bases, with 18 bases left between them. CDR3 sequence reads: CAWRDPWGQGTEAFF. In nucleotides, the CDR3 is TGTGCCTGGAGGGACCCTTGGGGGCAGGGCACTGAAGCTTTCTTT. The variable domain in full, with the rest retrieved from reference TRBV30 and TRBJ1-1, is SQTIHQWPATLVQPVGSPLSLECTVEGTSNPNLYWYRQAAGRGLQLLFYSVGIGQISSEVPQNLSASRPQDRQFILSSKKLLLSDSGFYLCAWRDPWGQGTEAFFGQGTRLTVV.

The CDR3 reads CASSEAGVLSETQYF. CDR3 DNA: TGTGCCAGCAGTGAAGCCGGGGTCTTGAGTGAGACCCAGTACTTC. This rearrangement joins TRBV6-1 to TRBJ2-5, with D perhaps matching TRBD2 (5 bases). CDR3 length: 15 amino acids. V shed 0 bases and J shed 5 bases, with 13 bases lying between them. Germline V gene data show CDR1 as MNHNS and CDR2 as SASEGT.

J is TRBJ1-1 and V is TRBV27; D is possibly TRBD1 (6 bases). The CDR3 is made up of 14 amino acids. The V gene lost 3 bases and the J gene lost 2 bases, with 10 bases spanning the gap. CDR1 MNHEY and CDR2 SMNVEV come from the germline V gene (reference sequence). The CDR3 DNA sequence: TGTGCCAGCAGTTTTGGGGGCCACAACACTGAAGCTTTCTTT. Encoded protein: CASSFGGHNTEAFF.

This sequence joins TRBV11-2 and TRBJ2-1, with 7 bases lining up with TRBD1. Germline values: CDR1 SGHAT, CDR2 FQNNGV. This CDR3 contains 15 residues. Germline trimming cut 1 base from V and 4 bases from J; bases unmatched to any gene: 4. For the CDR3, the DNA is TGTGCCAGCAGCTTAGGGGACAGTTTTTACAATGAGCAGTTCTTC. Translation gives CASSLGDSFYNEQFF.